These T cell receptor beta chains were read from a single sample in a study of early T cells in non-severe SARS-CoV-2 infection. MiXCR, applied by TCRdb to the 5' RACE reads, yields one record per CDR3 protein. The sample lists roughly 80,000 distinct CDR3 sequences, over 9% occurring once. Material: whole blood. The receptors derive from an adult who was a healthcare worker with PCR-confirmed SARS-CoV-2 infection or an uninfected control (not recorded which). The CDR3 runs from the conserved cysteine through the conserved F or W. Size values are once, few and many counts, or a class for expanded clones, and some rows have none.

v_gene	abundance	j_gene	CDR3aa
TRBV11-2	many	TRBJ2-2	CASSFTRQAGELFF
TRBV5-1	many	TRBJ1-1	CASSQGTGERNTEAFF
TRBV28	many	TRBJ2-1	CASNPARGGAGEQFF
TRBV5-1	few	TRBJ1-2	CASSADRGDYGYTF
TRBV7-6	many	TRBJ1-1	CASSLAPGQGDHTEAFF
TRBV7-9	few	TRBJ2-5	CASSAYETQYF
TRBV28	many	TRBJ2-7	CASSLLTYEQYF
TRBV28	few	TRBJ1-2	CASSFTGRGYTF
TRBV7-9	few	TRBJ1-1	CASSSDTMNTEAFF
TRBV9	few	TRBJ2-1	CASSISGPSYNEQFF
TRBV11-2	many	TRBJ2-3	CASSSIRQNTDTQYF
TRBV9	many	TRBJ1-4	CASSATGRNEKLFF
TRBV11-1	many	TRBJ2-7	CASSLPGLGKEQYF
TRBV28	many	TRBJ1-2	CASRGQGNGGYTF
TRBV10-3	-	TRBJ2-1	CAIRGTSGSYNEQFF
TRBV27	many	TRBJ2-7	CASSLYRGYEQYF
TRBV7-2	-	TRBJ1-1	CTSSPPSPGAFF
TRBV5-4	-	TRBJ1-5	CAYSQGAVQPQHF
TRBV18	few	TRBJ1-1	CASSPPNGEAFF
TRBV28	few	TRBJ2-7	CASSLRSQGYYEQYF
TRBV4-2	many	TRBJ2-1	CASSQAGTSGPAAYNEQFF
TRBV20-1	few	TRBJ2-7	CSARGGITYEQYF
TRBV6-4	many	TRBJ1-1	CASRAQVEHTEAFF
TRBV27	-	TRBJ2-5	CASSFAGTKVENQYF
TRBV18	many	TRBJ2-3	CASTPPNTDTQYF
TRBV18	-	TRBJ2-3	CASSPIGTGTPDTQYF
TRBV9	many	TRBJ1-1	CASSVENIPRPRAFF
TRBV28	-	TRBJ2-2	CASILSSANTGELFF
TRBV20-1	many	TRBJ1-4	CSARDLQGSATNEKLFF
TRBV25-1	many	TRBJ2-2	CAAGELFF
TRBV11-3	-	TRBJ2-7	CASSLSGGSSYEQYF
TRBV28	many	TRBJ2-7	CASSLDGPYYEQYF
TRBV20-1	-	TRBJ2-1	CSARPPGRGEQFF
TRBV25-1	-	TRBJ2-6	CASSGLSGTGISGANVLTF
TRBV5-1	-	TRBJ2-7	CASSYRQGRGYEQYF
TRBV4-2	-	TRBJ2-1	CASSQGAGGPFNEQFF